This section outlines one TCR beta chain sequence together with its context. What it binds is unknown. PCR primers comprised 60 Vbeta and 13 Jbeta primers. The repertoire was sequenced with immunoSEQ multiplex PCR; TCRdb's copy has only in-frame clones and lacks some. The table records some 220,000 clones, approximately 82% of them present only once. The sample is drawn from a study of cytomegalovirus exposure and HLA in healthy donors. The germline gives CDR1 SQVTM, CDR2 ANQGSEA. Trimming removed 1 base from V and 9 bases from J, with 12 bases in between. The CDR3 is 12 amino acids. The donors gave bone marrow, and they were healthy. Notes on the study in general: Analysis performed later found 16,951 TCR beta sequences associated with HLA alleles at 0.05 false discovery rate.

V and J are TRBV29-1 and TRBJ1-2; D is uncertain. The sequence came from a middle-aged woman in good health and CMV-seronegative. The sample taken for sequencing was PBMCs. The CDR3 bases are TGCAGCGTTGAAGTCGGCGGCCTCCGCTACACCTTC. Residues: CSVEVGGLRYTF.